The T cell receptor (beta chain) described here comes from a study of cytomegalovirus exposure and HLA in healthy donors listed by TCRdb under 2017. Regarding the research as a whole: According to a later analysis, the roughly 120 validation repertoires were produced on the same platform as the roughly 720 repertoires of the first cohort. The study was designed to test whether signatures of past pathogen exposure could be identified by cataloging public T cell receptors. Along with the approximately 700-subject first cohort, a separate validation cohort of roughly 110 different subjects was used. The study combined high-throughput TCR immunosequencing, statistical association of individual TCRs with disease status, and machine learning to predict cytomegalovirus infection status. Overall study results and their limits: The study listed approximately 160 TCR beta chains as associated with cytomegalovirus. A few of the identified cytomegalovirus-associated TCR beta chains were confirmed in vitro to be specific for cytomegalovirus antigens. A later analysis found that TCRs clustered in the first cohort also tended to co-occur in the roughly 120 validation repertoires, with just under 95% of cluster scores above 0. It was suggested by the authors that the approach could potentially be generalized to other disease states and immunological phenotypes. Most TCR sequences were observed very rarely across donors, whereas some public TCRs were present in many individuals. The classifier was reported to diagnose cytomegalovirus status with high specificity and sensitivity in both the original cohort and the validation cohort. All 120 or so repertoires were used to score co-occurrence in the validation cohort in a later analysis, because that analysis had no HLA typing for the cohort.

Library preparation was by the immunoSEQ multiplex PCR assay. Per the original workflow: A statistical classification framework was built for diagnosing cytomegalovirus status from the catalog of TCR beta chain sequences. Sourced from immuneACCESS, this table was stored by TCRdb with only in-frame sequences that have V and J called. A share of the clones is absent; for the studies checked, an unresolved V gene accounts for under half, and the remainder has no known explanation. D and trimming were read from the DNA, whereas the V and J calls and clone size are those reported in that table. The sample includes about 160,000 clones, with 95% to 96% observed a single time. The ten biggest clones cover 0.8% to 1% of the sample. The donors belonged to the validation cohort of around 130 subjects, which was separate from the roughly 700-subject first cohort. V is reduced by 10 bases and J by 3 bases, leaving a spacing of 18 bases between them. According to the germline V gene (reference sequence), CDR1 reads LNHDA and CDR2 reads SQIVND. The CDR3 numbers 15 residues from cysteine through phenylalanine. Left in the record is the CDR3 DNA by itself, 45 bases read in frame from the first base.

As for this clone: What this receptor recognizes is not known. No base quality information exists; no much larger clone differs at one position.

Sequenced material: PBMCs. The TCR was taken from a woman aged 18-35 years in good health and CMV-seronegative. The chain is made from TRBV19 and TRBJ1-4; perhaps TRBD1 is the D gene, with 5 bases matching. The CDR3: CATKYRGMANEKLFF. The base sequence is TGTGCCACCAAGTATCGGGGGATGGCTAATGAAAAACTGTTTTTT.